A selection of T cell receptor beta chains follows, all from one sample in a study of PD-1 blockade in classical Hodgkin lymphoma. Assay used: immunoSEQ multiplex PCR; TCRdb lists only in-frame clones, some missing. Of tens of thousands of clones in the sample, about 78% are singletons; the top ten hold about 17%. Sequencing used peripheral blood mononuclear cells (PBMCs), obtained before the second cycle of nivolumab. Every receptor here comes from a human donor with classical Hodgkin lymphoma. CDR3s include the opening cysteine and the closing phenylalanine or tryptophan. Fields, in order: V gene, J gene, CDR3 length, D gene, clone size, CDR3 protein, CDR3 DNA. D genes are given only for firm matches. Size is omitted from some rows. Given values are once, few, many or a class for expanded clones.

TRBV29-1	TRBJ2-3	15	.	few	CSVPQGLGITDTQYF	TGCAGCGTCCCCCAGGGTCTAGGCATCACAGATACGCAGTATTTT
TRBV28	TRBJ2-1	16	TRBD1	.	CASSPGGTGGFDEQFF	TGTGCCAGCAGCCCGGGGGGGACAGGGGGGTTCGATGAGCAGTTCTTC
TRBV18	TRBJ2-6	15	.	.	CASSPRDSGANVLTF	TGTGCCAGCTCACCAAGGGACTCTGGGGCCAACGTCCTGACTTTC
TRBV10-3	TRBJ2-3	12	.	.	CAISDSTDTQYF	TGTGCCATCAGTGACAGCACAGATACGCAGTATTTT
TRBV5-1	TRBJ1-5	13	.	large	CASSSEGDQPQHF	TGCGCCAGCAGCTCGGAGGGGGATCAGCCCCAGCATTTT
TRBV28	TRBJ2-1	15	TRBD2	few	CASRGLAGVHNEQFF	TGTGCCAGCAGGGGCCTAGCGGGAGTCCACAATGAGCAGTTCTTC
TRBV10-3	TRBJ2-7	15	TRBD1	few	CAITPRAGTGDEQYF	TGTGCCATCACTCCCAGGGCCGGGACAGGGGACGAGCAGTACTTC
TRBV10-3	TRBJ2-7	13	TRBD2	.	CAISSGQTSEQYF	TGTGCCATCTCTAGCGGGCAGACCTCCGAGCAGTACTTC
TRBV5-1	TRBJ2-5	17	TRBD2	medium-sized	CASSLAPTSGRLETQYF	TGCGCCAGCAGCTTGGCCCCCACTAGCGGGAGGTTAGAGACCCAGTACTTC
TRBV11-3	TRBJ2-1	13	.	.	CASRGPGHNEQFF	TGTGCCAGCAGGGGTCCGGGGCACAATGAGCAGTTCTTC
TRBV6-5	TRBJ2-7	13	.	.	CASSYGGQNEQYF	TGTGCCAGCAGTTACGGTGGACAGAACGAGCAGTACTTC
TRBV7-8	TRBJ2-7	13	.	.	CASSLGTAYEQYF	TGTGCCAGCAGCTTAGGGACAGCCTACGAGCAGTACTTC
TRBV5-1	TRBJ2-5	14	.	.	CASRPGLLGETQYF	TGCGCCAGCAGGCCGGGACTCCTGGGAGAGACCCAGTACTTC
TRBV29-1	TRBJ2-3	14	.	.	CSVEGSPRTDTQYF	TGCAGCGTTGAGGGATCTCCTCGCACAGATACGCAGTATTTT
TRBV18	TRBJ1-1	15	TRBD1	.	CASSQTGTENTEAFF	TGTGCCAGCTCACAAACCGGGACAGAGAACACTGAAGCTTTCTTT
TRBV18	TRBJ1-2	13	TRBD1	few	CASSGNTGDGYTF	TGTGCCAGCTCAGGGAACACAGGGGACGGCTACACCTTC
TRBV10-2	TRBJ2-1	13	.	.	CAGGGARYNEQFF	TGCGCGGGGGGCGGGGCAAGATACAATGAGCAGTTCTTC